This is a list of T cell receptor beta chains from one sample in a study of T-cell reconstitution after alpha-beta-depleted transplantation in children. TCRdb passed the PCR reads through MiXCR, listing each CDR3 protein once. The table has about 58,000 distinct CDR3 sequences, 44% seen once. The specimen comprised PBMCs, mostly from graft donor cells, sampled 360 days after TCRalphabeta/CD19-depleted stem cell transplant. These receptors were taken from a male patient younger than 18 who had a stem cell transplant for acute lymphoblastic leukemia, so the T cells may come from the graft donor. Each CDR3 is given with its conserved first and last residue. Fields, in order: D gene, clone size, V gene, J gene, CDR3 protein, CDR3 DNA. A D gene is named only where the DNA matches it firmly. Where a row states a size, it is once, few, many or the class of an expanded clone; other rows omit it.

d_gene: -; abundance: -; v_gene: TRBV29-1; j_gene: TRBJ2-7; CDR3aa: CSVELGAYEQYF; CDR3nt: TGCAGCGTTGAATTGGGGGCCTACGAGCAGTACTTC
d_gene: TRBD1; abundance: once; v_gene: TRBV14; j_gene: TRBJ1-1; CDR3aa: CASSQDLGQGKPTTEAFF; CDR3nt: TGTGCCAGCAGCCAAGACCTCGGACAGGGGAAACCTACCACTGAAGCTTTCTTT
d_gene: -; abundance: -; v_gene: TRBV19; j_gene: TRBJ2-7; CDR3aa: CASSPRATYEQYF; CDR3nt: TGTGCCAGTAGTCCCCGGGCCACCTACGAGCAGTACTTC
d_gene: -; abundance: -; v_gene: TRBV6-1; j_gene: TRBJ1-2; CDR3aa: CASSPFEGSGYGYTF; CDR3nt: TGTGCCAGCAGTCCCTTTGAGGGGAGCGGATATGGCTACACCTTC
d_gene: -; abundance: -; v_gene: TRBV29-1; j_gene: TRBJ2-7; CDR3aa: CSVDSGYEQYF; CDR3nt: TGCAGCGTTGACTCCGGCTACGAGCAGTACTTC
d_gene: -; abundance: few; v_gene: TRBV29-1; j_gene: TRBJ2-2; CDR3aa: CSVVGAKNTGELFF; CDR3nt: TGCAGCGTTGTCGGGGCTAAGAACACCGGGGAGCTGTTTTTT
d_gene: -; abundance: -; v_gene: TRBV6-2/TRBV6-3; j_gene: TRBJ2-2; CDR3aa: CASSSLAPGELFF; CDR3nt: TGTGCCAGCAGTTCTTTAGCCCCCGGGGAGCTGTTTTTT
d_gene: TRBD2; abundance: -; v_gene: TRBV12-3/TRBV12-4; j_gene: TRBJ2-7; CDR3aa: CASSSGLAGAASYEQYF; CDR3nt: TGTGCCAGCAGTTCCGGACTAGCGGGAGCGGCGTCCTACGAGCAGTACTTC
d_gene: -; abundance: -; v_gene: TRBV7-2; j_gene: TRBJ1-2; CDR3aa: CASSLEGHNYGYTF; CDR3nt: TGTGCCAGCAGCTTAGAAGGTCATAACTATGGCTACACCTTC
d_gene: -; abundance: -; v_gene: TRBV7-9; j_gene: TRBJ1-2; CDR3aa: CASSLVGNSFYGYTF; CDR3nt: TGTGCCAGCAGCTTAGTTGGCAATTCCTTCTATGGCTACACCTTC
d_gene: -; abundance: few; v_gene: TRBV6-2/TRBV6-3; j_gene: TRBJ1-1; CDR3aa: CASSYSTLGGTEAFF; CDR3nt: TGTGCCAGCAGTTACTCGACGCTCGGGGGCACTGAAGCTTTCTTT
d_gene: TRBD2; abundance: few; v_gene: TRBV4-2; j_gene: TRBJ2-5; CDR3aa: CASSQEGAGGYQETQYF; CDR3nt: TGTGCCAGCAGCCAAGAAGGCGCGGGAGGGTACCAAGAGACCCAGTACTTC
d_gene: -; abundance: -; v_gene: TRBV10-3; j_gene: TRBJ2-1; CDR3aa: CAISGGGRYNEQFF; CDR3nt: TGTGCCATCAGTGGGGGGGGCCGCTACAATGAGCAGTTCTTC
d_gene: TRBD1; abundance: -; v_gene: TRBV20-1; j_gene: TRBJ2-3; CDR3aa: CSAREDRGLADTQYF; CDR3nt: TGCAGTGCTAGAGAGGACAGGGGGTTAGCAGATACGCAGTATTTT
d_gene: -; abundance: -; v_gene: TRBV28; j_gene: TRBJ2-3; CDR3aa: CASSLNDKGHTDTQYF; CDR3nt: TGTGCCAGCAGTTTGAATGACAAAGGACACACAGATACGCAGTATTTT
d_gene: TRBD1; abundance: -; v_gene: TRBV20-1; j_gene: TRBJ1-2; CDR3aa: CSNRGNYGYTF; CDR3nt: TGCAGTAACAGGGGGAACTATGGCTACACCTTC
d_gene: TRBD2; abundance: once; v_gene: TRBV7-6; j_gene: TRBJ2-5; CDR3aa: CASSPAGGGMETQYF; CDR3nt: TGTGCCAGCAGCCCCGCGGGGGGCGGGATGGAGACCCAGTACTTC
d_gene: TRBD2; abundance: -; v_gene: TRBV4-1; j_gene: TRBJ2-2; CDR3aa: CASSPGTSGSIGELFF; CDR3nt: TGCGCCAGCAGCCCCGGGACTAGCGGGAGCATCGGGGAGCTGTTTTTT
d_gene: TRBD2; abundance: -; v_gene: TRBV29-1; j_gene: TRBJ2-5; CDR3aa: CSALARREEETQYF; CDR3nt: TGCAGCGCCTTAGCAAGGCGGGAGGAGGAGACCCAGTACTTC
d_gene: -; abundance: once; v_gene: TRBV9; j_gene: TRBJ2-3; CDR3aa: CASSLRTGSLTDTQYF; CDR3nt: TGTGCCAGCAGCCTAAGGACCGGGAGCTTGACAGATACGCAGTATTTT
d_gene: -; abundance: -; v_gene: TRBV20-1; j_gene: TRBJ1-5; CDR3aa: CSARDLGQLSNQPQHF; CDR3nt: TGCAGTGCTAGAGATCTCGGGCAGCTAAGCAATCAGCCCCAGCATTTT
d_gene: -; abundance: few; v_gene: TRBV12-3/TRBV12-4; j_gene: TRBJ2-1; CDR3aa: CASSRPYNEQFF; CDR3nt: TGTGCCAGCAGCCGTCCCTACAATGAGCAGTTCTTC
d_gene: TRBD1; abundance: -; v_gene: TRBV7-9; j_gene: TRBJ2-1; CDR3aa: CASATRGQGYNEQFF; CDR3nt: TGTGCCAGCGCCACACGGGGACAGGGATACAATGAGCAGTTCTTC
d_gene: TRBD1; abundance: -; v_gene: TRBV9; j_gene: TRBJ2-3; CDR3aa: CASSPWTGRTDTQYF; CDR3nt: TGTGCCAGCAGCCCTTGGACAGGGCGAACAGATACGCAGTATTTT
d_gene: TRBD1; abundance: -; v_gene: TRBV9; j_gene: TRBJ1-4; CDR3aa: CASSPHDRANEKLFF; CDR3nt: TGTGCCAGCAGCCCCCATGACAGGGCTAATGAAAAACTGTTTTTT
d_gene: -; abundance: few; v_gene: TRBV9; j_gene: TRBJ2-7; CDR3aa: CASSVGGLSRSYEQYF; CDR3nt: TGTGCCAGCAGCGTAGGGGGGCTATCCCGCTCCTACGAGCAGTACTTC
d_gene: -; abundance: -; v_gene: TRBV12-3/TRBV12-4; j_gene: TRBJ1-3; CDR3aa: CASSRDSSSGNTIYF; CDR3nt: TGTGCCAGCAGCCGTGACTCATCCTCTGGAAACACCATATATTTT
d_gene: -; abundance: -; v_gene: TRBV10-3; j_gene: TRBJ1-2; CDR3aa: CATQTYDRPSNYGYTF; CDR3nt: TGTGCCACCCAAACCTACGACAGGCCCTCTAACTATGGCTACACCTTC
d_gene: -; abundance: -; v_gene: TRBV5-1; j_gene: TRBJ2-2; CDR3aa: CASSGGQRVLFF; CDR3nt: TGCGCCAGCAGCGGCGGACAGAGAGTGCTGTTTTTT
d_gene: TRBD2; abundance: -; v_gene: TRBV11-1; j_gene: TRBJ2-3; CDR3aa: CASSPQRLAGGSTDTQYF; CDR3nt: TGTGCCAGCAGCCCCCAGCGACTAGCGGGTGGGAGCACAGATACGCAGTATTTT
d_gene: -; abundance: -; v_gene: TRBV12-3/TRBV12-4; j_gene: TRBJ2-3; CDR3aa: CASSSSSASSTDTQYF; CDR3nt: TGTGCCAGCAGTTCCTCTAGCGCCTCTAGCACAGATACGCAGTATTTT
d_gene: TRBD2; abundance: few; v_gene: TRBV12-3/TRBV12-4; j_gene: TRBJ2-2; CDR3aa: CASSLRTSGTGELFF; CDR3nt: TGTGCCAGCAGTTTACGGACTAGTGGCACCGGGGAGCTGTTTTTT
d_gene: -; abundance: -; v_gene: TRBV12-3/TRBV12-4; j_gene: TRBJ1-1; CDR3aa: CASSLATLQLNTEAFF; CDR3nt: TGTGCCAGCAGTTTAGCCACCCTACAGTTGAACACTGAAGCTTTCTTT
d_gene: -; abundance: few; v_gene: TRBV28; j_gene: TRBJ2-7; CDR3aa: CASTLNYEQYF; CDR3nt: TGTGCCAGCACCCTGAACTACGAGCAGTACTTC
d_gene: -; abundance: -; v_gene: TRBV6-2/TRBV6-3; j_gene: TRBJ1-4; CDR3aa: CASSYQGWDEKLFF; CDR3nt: TGTGCCAGCAGTTACCAGGGATGGGATGAAAAACTGTTTTTT
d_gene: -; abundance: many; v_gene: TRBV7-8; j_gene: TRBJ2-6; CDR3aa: CASSLPGDGSSGANVLTF; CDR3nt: TGTGCCAGCAGCTTACCCGGGGACGGTAGCTCTGGGGCCAACGTCCTGACTTTC
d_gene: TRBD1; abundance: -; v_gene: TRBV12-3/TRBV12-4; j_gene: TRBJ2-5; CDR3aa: CASSLANRQGRGAIEGRETQYF; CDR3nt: TGTGCCAGCAGTTTGGCGAATAGACAGGGACGAGGCGCGATCGAAGGGCGAGAGACCCAGTACTTC
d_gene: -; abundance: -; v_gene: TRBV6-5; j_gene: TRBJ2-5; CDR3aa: CASSYGWGTGTQYF; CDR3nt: TGTGCCAGCAGTTACGGATGGGGTACAGGGACCCAGTACTTC
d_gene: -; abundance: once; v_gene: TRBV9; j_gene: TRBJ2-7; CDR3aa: CASSPTGSGEQYF; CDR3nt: TGTGCCAGCAGCCCCACAGGGTCGGGCGAGCAGTACTTC
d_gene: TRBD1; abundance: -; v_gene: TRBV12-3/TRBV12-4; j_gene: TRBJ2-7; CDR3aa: CASSLTGNEQYF; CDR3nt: TGTGCCAGCAGTTTGACAGGGAACGAGCAGTACTTC
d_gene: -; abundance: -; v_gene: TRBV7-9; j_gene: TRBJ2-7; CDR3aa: CASSLSETAYEQYF; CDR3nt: TGTGCCAGCAGCTTATCCGAGACAGCCTACGAGCAGTACTTC
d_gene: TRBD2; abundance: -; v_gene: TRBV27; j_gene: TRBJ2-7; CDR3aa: CASSLRLAGDEQYF; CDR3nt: TGTGCCAGCAGTTTACGCCTAGCGGGAGACGAGCAGTACTTC
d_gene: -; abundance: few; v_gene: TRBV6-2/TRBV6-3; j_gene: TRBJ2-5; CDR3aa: CASSYSGLKETQYF; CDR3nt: TGTGCCAGCAGTTATTCGGGGCTAAAAGAGACCCAGTACTTC
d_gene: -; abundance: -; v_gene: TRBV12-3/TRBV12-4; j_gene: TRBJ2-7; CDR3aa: CASSLAGGGYEQYF; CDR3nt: TGTGCCAGCAGTTTAGCTGGAGGGGGCTACGAGCAGTACTTC
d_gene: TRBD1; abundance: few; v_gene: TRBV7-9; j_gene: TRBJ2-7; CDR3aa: CASSIDRVPYEQYF; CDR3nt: TGTGCCAGCAGCATTGACAGGGTACCCTACGAGCAGTACTTC
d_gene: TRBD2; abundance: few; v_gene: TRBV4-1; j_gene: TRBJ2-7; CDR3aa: CASSPASGGGEQYF; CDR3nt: TGCGCCAGCAGCCCCGCTAGCGGGGGTGGCGAGCAGTACTTC
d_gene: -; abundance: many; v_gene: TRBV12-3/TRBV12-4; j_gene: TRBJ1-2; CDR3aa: CASSSTALANYGYTF; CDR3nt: TGTGCCAGCAGTTCAACAGCGTTAGCTAACTATGGCTACACCTTC
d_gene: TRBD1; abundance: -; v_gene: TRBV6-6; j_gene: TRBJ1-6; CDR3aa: CASNYRDRISLGLHF; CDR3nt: TGTGCCAGCAACTACCGGGACAGGATTTCATTAGGCCTCCACTTT
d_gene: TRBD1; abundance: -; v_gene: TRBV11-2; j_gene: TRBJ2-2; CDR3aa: CASSMVYRGNTGELFF; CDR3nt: TGTGCCAGCAGCATGGTGTACAGGGGGAACACCGGGGAGCTGTTTTTT
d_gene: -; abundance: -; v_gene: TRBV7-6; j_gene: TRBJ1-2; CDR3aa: CASSLVGPGGLANYGYTF; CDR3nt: TGTGCCAGCAGCTTAGTAGGGCCCGGGGGTTTAGCTAACTATGGCTACACCTTC